This T cell receptor (beta chain) is from a study of monozygotic twins with inflammatory bowel disease. The blood volume drawn from each donor was around 2.6 ml. Total RNA was isolated from whole blood without T cell sorting. Eight separate reactions per sample yielded the cDNA. TCRdb reanalyzed the 5' RACE reads and collapses them to one entry per CDR3 protein, without DNA. The sample table includes fewer than 450,000 distinct CDR3 sequences. The CDR3 length is 12 residues. Concerning this clonotype: Its antigen remains unidentified.

Points from the study as a whole: Especially where disease activity was present, IBD patients had fewer clonotypes in common with others than healthy twins did.

The specimen sequenced was blood. The rearrangement uses TRBV21-1 and TRBJ2-1; the TCRdb call, TRBD1, lacks DNA for checking. TRBV21-1 counts as a pseudogene. This TCR derives from a human donor with ulcerative colitis or Crohn's disease, or a healthy co-twin of an affected twin (not recorded which). CDR3 in amino acids: CASTAPTVAQFF.